This is a list of T cell receptor beta chains from one sample in a study of blood T cell repertoires in COVID-19. The protocol was immunoSEQ multiplex PCR, while the TCRdb copy is restricted to in-frame clones and leaves out a portion. Seen here are roughly 670,000 clones, 70% to 90% observed once, and the top ten hold under 0.3%. The sequenced material came from peripheral blood. Receptor source: a young woman with acute or convalescent COVID-19. CDR3s include the opening cysteine and the closing phenylalanine or tryptophan. The order of the fields is V gene, J gene, CDR3 protein.

v_call: TRBV6-4
j_call: TRBJ1-1
cdr3_aa: CASSPQEGTEAFF

v_call: TRBV4-1
j_call: TRBJ2-7
cdr3_aa: CASSQEGRLEQYF

v_call: TRBV2
j_call: TRBJ2-7
cdr3_aa: CASGGQGSYEQYF

v_call: TRBV4-1
j_call: TRBJ2-7
cdr3_aa: CASSLRGLVHHEQYF

v_call: TRBV7-9
j_call: TRBJ1-2
cdr3_aa: CASSLAPGSAWGYTF

v_call: TRBV2
j_call: TRBJ1-2
cdr3_aa: CASHLEGSGYTF

v_call: TRBV7-8
j_call: TRBJ1-1
cdr3_aa: CASLQGMNTEAFF

v_call: TRBV4-3
j_call: TRBJ1-5
cdr3_aa: CASSQDAGLNQPQHF

v_call: TRBV24-1
j_call: TRBJ1-4
cdr3_aa: CATSDAGITNEKLFF

v_call: TRBV5-1
j_call: TRBJ2-6
cdr3_aa: CASSHDRGDLNSGANVLTF

v_call: TRBV12-3/TRBV12-4
j_call: TRBJ1-1
cdr3_aa: CASSGRRSGAFF

v_call: TRBV29-1
j_call: TRBJ1-2
cdr3_aa: CSVGARGAGWGGYTF

v_call: TRBV3-1/TRBV3-2
j_call: TRBJ2-3
cdr3_aa: CASSRLASGGAEDTQYF

v_call: TRBV5-1
j_call: TRBJ2-1
cdr3_aa: CASSFTGGENNEQFF

v_call: TRBV19
j_call: TRBJ1-2
cdr3_aa: CASSITGDYGYTF

v_call: TRBV6-4
j_call: TRBJ2-3
cdr3_aa: CASSSGVTDTQYF

v_call: TRBV25-1
j_call: TRBJ1-3
cdr3_aa: CASSDPGQKTIYF

v_call: TRBV4-2
j_call: TRBJ2-1
cdr3_aa: CASSQEGVGRYNEQFF

v_call: TRBV28
j_call: TRBJ1-5
cdr3_aa: CASSAPGTASLLYSNQPQHF

v_call: TRBV24-1
j_call: TRBJ1-4
cdr3_aa: CATGEATNEKLFF

v_call: TRBV4-2
j_call: TRBJ1-2
cdr3_aa: CASSQDSGGYGYTF

v_call: TRBV18
j_call: TRBJ1-1
cdr3_aa: CASSPNRGKTEAFF

v_call: TRBV13
j_call: TRBJ1-1
cdr3_aa: CASSHTGSQAFF

v_call: TRBV30
j_call: TRBJ2-3
cdr3_aa: CAWSRGSLVSTDTQYF

v_call: TRBV6-6
j_call: TRBJ1-5
cdr3_aa: CASRDQEPNQPQHF

v_call: TRBV12-3/TRBV12-4
j_call: TRBJ1-2
cdr3_aa: CASDGVHGYTF

v_call: TRBV19
j_call: TRBJ2-1
cdr3_aa: CASSIGQNLYNEQFF

v_call: TRBV6-2/TRBV6-3
j_call: TRBJ2-3
cdr3_aa: CASSSLAGGLGDTQYF

v_call: TRBV11-2
j_call: TRBJ1-1
cdr3_aa: CASSPGTSGAFF

v_call: TRBV30
j_call: TRBJ1-1
cdr3_aa: CAWRTAMNTEAFF

v_call: TRBV18
j_call: TRBJ1-5
cdr3_aa: CASSRTGEVVWNQPQHF

v_call: TRBV2
j_call: TRBJ1-2
cdr3_aa: CASKDRAIGYTF

v_call: TRBV2
j_call: TRBJ1-1
cdr3_aa: CARKGQGGNTEAFF

v_call: TRBV18
j_call: TRBJ1-5
cdr3_aa: CASSQMGGQPQHF

v_call: TRBV6-5
j_call: TRBJ1-5
cdr3_aa: CASSYSGRQPQHF

v_call: TRBV9
j_call: TRBJ1-2
cdr3_aa: CASTTPGQGGNYGYTF

v_call: TRBV7-3
j_call: TRBJ1-6
cdr3_aa: CASSLGDTLNSPLHF

v_call: TRBV7-2
j_call: TRBJ1-4
cdr3_aa: CASSRGTGNEKLFF

v_call: TRBV6-6
j_call: TRBJ1-6
cdr3_aa: CASSYRGGNSPLHF

v_call: TRBV7-8
j_call: TRBJ1-6
cdr3_aa: CASSKRPGQGKSPLHF

v_call: TRBV5-6
j_call: TRBJ1-1
cdr3_aa: CASSLEAVSGILNTEAFF